Below are 27 T cell receptor beta chains sequenced from a single sample in a study of T cell repertoires in cytomegalovirus infection. TCRdb reprocessed the reads with MiXCR, giving one entry per CDR3 protein. The sample consists of about 300,000 distinct CDR3 sequences, around 10% of them appearing once. Sequenced input: PBMCs. These receptors all come from a human donor in good health (CMV status not recorded). Some clones in this sample may be carry-over from other donors' samples.

This clonotype showed up many times. The CDR3 sequence is CASSFTGGNTEAFF. CDR3 bases: TGTGCCAGCAGTTTTACCGGGGGGAACACTGAAGCTTTCTTT. This sequence joins TRBV12-3 or TRBV12-4 and TRBJ1-1; a weak D match, TRBD1 (5 bases). The CDR3 spans 14 residues. Trimming stripped 3 bases from V and 1 base from J, with 9 bases between.

Many counts were recorded for this clonotype. The chain couples TRBV7-2 to TRBJ2-3, with D maybe TRBD2 (7 bases). The germline V gene has CDR1 SGHTA and CDR2 FQGNSA. Trimming cost V 1 base and J 5 bases, with 16 bases left between them. This CDR3 comprises 16 residues. This CDR3 is CASSLDGWGGQDTQYF. CDR3 coding DNA: TGTGCCAGCAGCTTAGATGGATGGGGGGGCCAAGATACGCAGTATTTT.

This clonotype was observed many times. The V and J genes are TRBV7-2 and TRBJ2-3; D is unresolved. The germline V gene has CDR1 SGHTA and CDR2 FQGNSA. This CDR3 region has 13 residues. Trimming stripped 4 bases from V and 2 bases from J, with 7 bases between. The DNA of the CDR3 is TGTGCCAGCAGCTCGAGATTCACAGATACGCAGTATTTT. It translates to CASSSRFTDTQYF.

This clonotype was observed many times. The chain carries TRBV10-3 and TRBJ2-3; no firm D call. Germline CDR1 and CDR2: ENHRY and SYGVKD. Deletions cut 5 bases from V and 0 bases from J, with 15 bases between. This CDR3 contains 16 residues. Here the CDR3 reads CAISQLVASSTDTQYF. The CDR3 coding sequence is TGTGCCATCAGTCAGCTCGTGGCTTCTAGCACAGATACGCAGTATTTT.

The chain uses TRBV28 and TRBJ1-3; TRBD1 matches at 7 bases. The germline V gene has CDR1 MDHEN and CDR2 SYDVKM. V trimming: 5 bases; J trimming: 3 bases; junction bases outside the gene matches: 10. This CDR3 spans 16 amino acids. CDR3 DNA: TGTGCCAGCAGTCCCCCACTGGGACAGCTTGGAAACACCATATATTTT. Translation gives CASSPPLGQLGNTIYF.

This clonotype was counted ten times or more. The genes are TRBV20-1 and TRBJ2-3, with a tentative D call TRBD1 (5 bases). Germline V gene lookup returns CDR1 DFQATT and CDR2 SNEGSKA (reference sequence). The CDR3 extends over 13 amino acids. The CDR3 nucleotides read TGCAGCCAGACAGACCAAAGCACAGATACGCAGTATTTT. As protein: CSQTDQSTDTQYF.

This clonotype was seen a handful of times. The chain uses TRBV7-3 and TRBJ2-2; tentatively, D is TRBD1 or TRBD2 (6 bases each). CDR1 and CDR2 (germline): SGHTA, FQGTGA. This CDR3 contains 17 residues. V dropped 6 bases and J dropped 0 bases, with 17 bases sitting between them. The CDR3 coding sequence is TGTGCCAGCAGTCTGTCGACCGGGGGCCCGAACACCGGGGAGCTGTTTTTT. Protein sequence: CASSLSTGGPNTGELFF.

This clonotype has a count of ten or more. The rearrangement uses TRBV7-9 and TRBJ2-1; 9 bases match TRBD2. The CDR3 loop spans 19 amino acids. From germline, CDR1 is SEHNR and CDR2 FQNEAQ (reference sequence). The J segment lost 7 bases and the V segment lost 6 bases, leaving 22 bases of the junction unmatched. CDR3 sequence reads: CASRRWSSGANRYLNEQFF. The CDR3 DNA sequence: TGTGCCAGCAGGCGGTGGTCTAGCGGGGCGAATCGATACTTGAATGAGCAGTTCTTC.

This clonotype was counted only a few times. The chain couples TRBV20-1 to TRBJ2-3; 9 bases align to TRBD2. The CDR3 has 16 residues. The V gene end was trimmed by 3 bases and the J gene end by 4 bases; junction bases not matched to a gene: 11. The germline V gene has CDR1 DFQATT and CDR2 SNEGSKA (reference sequence). CDR3 in DNA: TGCAGTGCTAGGGTGGCGGGGGGGCCTTTCGCAGATACGCAGTATTTT. Translating it yields CSARVAGGPFADTQYF.

Ten or more counts support this clonotype. The chain recombines TRBV7-2 with TRBJ2-7; a weak D match, TRBD1 (5 bases). This CDR3 is 13 amino acids long. Germline loops: CDR1 SGHTA, CDR2 FQGNSA. The V and J ends lost 6 bases and 0 bases respectively, with 9 bases between them. The CDR3 DNA is TGTGCCAGCAGGCAGGGATACTCCTACGAGCAGTACTTC. Translation gives CASRQGYSYEQYF.

This clonotype was picked up a small number of times. The chain employs TRBV6-2 or TRBV6-3 and TRBJ2-1, with unresolved D. Trimming pared 1 base from V and 4 bases from J, leaving 5 bases between. From germline, CDR1 is MNHEY and CDR2 SVGEGT. This CDR3 is 13 amino acids long. CDR3 amino acids: CASSYLQYNEQFF. For the CDR3, the DNA is TGTGCCAGCAGTTACTTACAGTACAATGAGCAGTTCTTC.

This clonotype was seen repeatedly, ten times or more. This sequence joins TRBV12-3 or TRBV12-4 and TRBJ1-1; no clear D. The CDR3 totals 11 residues. V lost 7 bases, J lost 1 base, and 4 bases lay in between. DNA of the CDR3: TGTGCCAGCATTGAGAACACTGAAGCTTTCTTT. Encoded protein: CASIENTEAFF.

The table lists this clonotype with many counts. This sequence joins TRBV6-2 or TRBV6-3 and TRBJ1-1; perhaps TRBD1 as D (5 bases). Germline V CDR1 and CDR2: MNHEY, SVGEGT. The length of the CDR3 is 13 residues. Trimming took off 5 bases at V and 5 bases at J, with 12 bases between the two ends. DNA for the CDR3: TGTGCCAGCAGTCGAGGCAGGGTAACTGAAGCTTTCTTT. Protein: CASSRGRVTEAFF.

The CDR3 region is CASSLAAGSSPLHF. The CDR3 DNA follows: TGTGCCAGCAGCTTAGCGGCAGGGTCTTCACCCCTCCACTTT. This sequence joins TRBV7-9 and TRBJ1-6; perhaps TRBD1 as D (5 bases). Per the germline V gene, CDR1 is SEHNR and CDR2 is FQNEAQ (reference sequence). The V end was cut by 0 bases, the J end by 9 bases, with 9 bases between. The CDR3 consists of 14 residues.

As for this clonotype: Given a much more abundant clone one base away, this may be a read error. The genes are TRBV11-3 and TRBJ2-6; TRBD1 matches at 7 bases. The V and J ends lost 5 bases and 0 bases, in that order; junction bases with no gene match: 4. Germline values: CDR1 SGHNT, CDR2 YENEEA. The CDR3 runs 16 residues. In DNA form, the CDR3 reads TGTGCCAGCAGCACCCGGACAGGCTCTGGGGCCAACGTCCTGACTTTC. Its protein is CASSTRTGSGANVLTF.

This clonotype came up many times. V and J are TRBV5-1 and TRBJ2-1; weak D call: TRBD1 (5 bases). V lost 0 bases and J lost 6, with 13 bases in between. The CDR3 spans 15 residues. CDR1 is SGHRS, CDR2 YFSETQ, per germline. CDR3 nucleotide sequence: TGCGCCAGCAGCTTGGAGGGGCGACCGTCCAATGAGCAGTTCTTC. This codes for CASSLEGRPSNEQFF.

The chain employs TRBV13 and TRBJ1-5, with 10 bases fitting TRBD1. This CDR3 region has 14 residues. Trimming removed 5 bases from V and 6 bases from J; junction bases left unmatched: 4. CDR1 and CDR2 (germline): PRHDT, FYEKMQ (reference sequence). The CDR3 loop reads CASSRRDRGQPQHF. As DNA, the CDR3 is TGTGCCAGCAGCCGCCGGGACAGGGGTCAGCCCCAGCATTTT. Using reference TRBV13 and TRBJ1-5 for the parts outside the CDR3, the full variable domain is AAGVIQSPRHLIKEKRETATLKCYPIPRHDTVYWYQQGPGQDPQFLISFYEKMQSDKGSIPDRFSAQQFSDYHSELNMSSLELGDSALYFCASSRRDRGQPQHFGDGTRLSIL.

The J gene is TRBJ2-7, the V gene TRBV12-5; D remains ambiguous. V was trimmed by 6 bases and J by 6 bases, leaving 9 bases between them. Germline assignment: CDR1 LGHNT and CDR2 FRNRAP. This CDR3 has 11 amino acids. CDR3 coding DNA: TGTGCTAGTGGGGCGGTCGGCGAGCAGTACTTC. The encoded protein is CASGAVGEQYF. The full variable domain, its missing parts supplied by reference TRBV12-5 and TRBJ2-7, is DARVTQTPRHKVTEMGQEVTMRCQPILGHNTVFWYRQTMMQGLELLAYFRNRAPLDDSGMPKDRFSAEMPDATLATLKIQPSEPRDSAVYFCASGAVGEQYFGPGTRLTVT.

This clonotype was detected ten times or more. CDR3: CASTGEPGQHNYGYTF. CDR3 DNA: TGTGCCAGCACCGGAGAACCGGGACAACATAACTATGGCTACACCTTC. The gene calls are TRBV12-3 or TRBV12-4 and TRBJ1-2; D possibly corresponds to TRBD1 (6 bases). The germline V and J ends were trimmed by 7 bases and 1 base, with 19 bases remaining between them. This CDR3 contains 16 residues.

The sample holds many counts of this clonotype. V gene TRBV7-2 combines with J gene TRBJ2-5; D might be TRBD1 (6 bases). V shed 5 bases and J shed 6 bases, with 16 bases lying between them. The V gene's germline CDR1 is SGHTA and CDR2 FQGNSA. The CDR3 extends over 14 amino acids. The CDR3 loop reads CASSPGTGPQTQYF. The CDR3 DNA follows: TGTGCCAGCAGCCCCGGCACAGGGCCCCAGACCCAGTACTTC. The variable domain in full, completed from reference TRBV7-2 and TRBJ2-5, reads GAGVSQSPSNKVTEKGKDVELRCDPISGHTALYWYRQSLGQGLEFLIYFQGNSAPDKSGLPSDRFSAERTGGSVSTLTIQRTQQEDSAVYLCASSPGTGPQTQYFGPGTRLLVL.

The table lists this clonotype with many counts. The V call is TRBV7-6, the J call TRBJ2-7, with D possibly being TRBD1 (5 bases). CDR1 is SGHVS and CDR2 is FNYEAQ in the germline V gene. V lost 5 bases to trimming and J lost 5 bases, with 19 bases between them. The CDR3 covers 15 residues. The CDR3 sequence: CASSPDQGLMNEQYF. The CDR3 DNA reads as TGTGCCAGCAGCCCCGACCAGGGCTTGATGAACGAGCAGTACTTC.

This clonotype was found many times. This chain joins TRBV5-6 and TRBJ1-6; D is uncertain. Trimming took off 6 bases at V and 0 bases at J, with 10 bases between the two ends. The CDR3 runs 15 residues. Germline CDR1 SGHDT, CDR2 YYEEEE. CDR3 amino acids: CASTPGSSYNSPLHF. The DNA of the CDR3 is TGTGCCAGCACCCCAGGAAGCTCCTATAATTCACCCCTCCACTTT.

This clonotype was observed at least ten times. The gene calls are TRBV7-9 and TRBJ2-3, with D tentatively TRBD1 (6 bases). The CDR3 extends over 15 amino acids. V lost 6 bases and J 2 bases, leaving 15 bases between the germline ends. CDR1 SEHNR and CDR2 FQNEAQ come from the germline V gene (reference sequence). The CDR3 DNA reads as TGTGCCAGCAGATCACGGACAGAAAACACAGATACGCAGTATTTT. This codes for CASRSRTENTDTQYF.

This clonotype occurred many times. The V and J genes are TRBV20-1 and TRBJ1-3; D call uncertain. V was trimmed by 0 bases and J by 0 bases, leaving 3 bases between them. Looked up from germline, CDR1 is DFQATT and CDR2 is SNEGSKA (reference sequence). The CDR3 length is 13 residues. This CDR3 reads CSARESSGNTIYF. The CDR3 DNA is TGCAGTGCTAGAGAGAGCTCTGGAAACACCATATATTTT.

This clonotype was detected ten times or more. V usage is TRBV7-8 and J usage is TRBJ2-7; D remains unclear. V was pared by 1 base and J by 3 bases, with 10 bases between. The CDR3 runs 14 residues. Per the germline V gene, CDR1 is SGHVS and CDR2 is FQNEAQ. Written as DNA, the CDR3 is TGTGCCAGCAGCTTAGGAAGGGCAGGCTACGAGCAGTACTTC. Its translation is CASSLGRAGYEQYF.

In this sample, this clonotype turned up many times. This rearrangement joins TRBV6-5 to TRBJ1-1; D is unclear. Trimming shortened V by 2 bases and J by 6 bases, and 13 bases separated the two germline ends. CDR1 is MNHEY and CDR2 is SVGAGI in the germline V gene. The CDR3 sequence is 14 residues long. The CDR3 spells CASSYGIMAAEAFF. The CDR3 DNA reads as TGTGCCAGCAGTTACGGCATTATGGCGGCTGAAGCTTTCTTT.

The CDR3 nucleotides read TGCAGCGTTGAGGGCAGCTATGGCTACACCTTC. This codes for CSVEGSYGYTF. This chain uses TRBV29-1 with TRBJ1-2; the D is unclear. Germline CDR1 is SQVTM and CDR2 is ANQGSEA. V was trimmed by 3 bases and J by 4 bases, leaving 6 bases between them. The CDR3 contains 11 residues.